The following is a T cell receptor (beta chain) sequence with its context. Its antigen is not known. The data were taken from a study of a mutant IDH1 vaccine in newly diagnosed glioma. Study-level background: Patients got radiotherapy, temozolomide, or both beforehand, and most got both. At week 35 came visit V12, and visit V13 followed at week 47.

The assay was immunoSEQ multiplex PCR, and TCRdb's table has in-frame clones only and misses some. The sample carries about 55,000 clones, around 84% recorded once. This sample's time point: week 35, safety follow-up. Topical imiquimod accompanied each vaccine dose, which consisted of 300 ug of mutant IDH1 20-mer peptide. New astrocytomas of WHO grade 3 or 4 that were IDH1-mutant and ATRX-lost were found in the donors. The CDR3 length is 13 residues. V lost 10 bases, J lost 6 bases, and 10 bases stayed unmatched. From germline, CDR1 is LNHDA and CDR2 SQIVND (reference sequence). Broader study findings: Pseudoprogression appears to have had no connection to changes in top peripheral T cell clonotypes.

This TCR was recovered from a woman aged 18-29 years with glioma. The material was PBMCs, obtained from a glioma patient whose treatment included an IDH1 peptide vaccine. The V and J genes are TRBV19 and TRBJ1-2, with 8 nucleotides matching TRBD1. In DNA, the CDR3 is TGTGCCACCCTCACAGGGGGAGGTGATGGCTACACCTTC. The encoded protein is CATLTGGGDGYTF.